The 15 T cell receptor beta chains in this list originate from one sample, sequenced in a study of blood T cell repertoires in COVID-19. TCRdb's copy holds only in-frame clones and misses some; the assay was immunoSEQ multiplex PCR. The repertoire holds around 300,000 clones, approximately 86% seen once, with around 14% in the top ten. Sample: peripheral blood. These TCRs come from a woman in her 70s with COVID-19, enrolled during active disease.

The chain combines TRBV21-1 with TRBJ2-4; the table's TRBD2 call for D was not verified on the DNA. TRBV21-1 is a pseudogene. This CDR3 is 14 amino acids long. CDR3: CATIPRGGKNIQYF. The CDR3, as DNA: TGTGCCACCATCCCTCGGGGTGGAAAAAACATTCAGTACTTC.

In its sample, this clone was seen once. The chain combines TRBV9 with TRBJ1-3; 7 bases are shared with TRBD1. The CDR3 totals 17 residues. The germline CDR1 and CDR2 sequences are SGDLS and YYNGEE. The V segment lost 0 bases and the J segment 8 bases; nucleotides outside the gene matches: 14. The CDR3 DNA reads TGTGCCAGCAGCGTAGGAGGGGGAAGGGCAGGGGGATACACCATATATTTT. Translation gives CASSVGGGRAGGYTIYF.

J is TRBJ1-3 and V is TRBV28; D perhaps matches TRBD1 (6 bases). The CDR3 is 14 amino acids. Germline CDR1 and CDR2: MDHEN and SYDVKM. V was clipped by 6 bases and J by 2 bases, with 11 bases between them. As DNA, the CDR3 is TGTGCCAGCAGGGCCACAGGGACTGGAAACACCATATATTTT. Translating gives CASRATGTGNTIYF.

The table lists this clone with a few counts. In DNA, the CDR3 is TGTGCCACCAGAACAGGGGGCGTAAACACTGAAGCTTTCTTT. It is translated as CATRTGGVNTEAFF. V is TRBV19 and J is TRBJ1-1, with 9 bases identical to TRBD1. CDR3 length: 14 amino acids. CDR1 is LNHDA and CDR2 is SQIVND in the germline V gene (reference sequence). The J segment lost 2 bases and the V segment lost 10 bases, leaving 8 bases of the junction unmatched.

The chain has TRBV20-1 and TRBJ2-5, with TRBD1 as a possible D gene (7 bases). The V and J ends lost 3 bases and 4 bases respectively, with 18 bases between them. This CDR3 is 15 amino acids long. Germline values: CDR1 DFQATT, CDR2 SNEGSKA (reference sequence). The CDR3 is CSASSPRGEGETQYF. In DNA form, the CDR3 reads TGCAGTGCTAGTTCACCCAGGGGGGAAGGAGAGACCCAGTACTTC.

The chain employs TRBV6-5 and TRBJ2-1; 7 nucleotides align to TRBD2. The germline V gene has CDR1 MNHEY and CDR2 SVGAGI. The J segment lost 4 bases and the V segment lost 6 bases, leaving 9 bases of the junction unmatched. The CDR3 has 15 amino acids. The CDR3 region has the DNA TGTGCCAGCAGGCGACAGCGGGGCGTATACAATGAGCAGTTCTTC. The encoded protein is CASRRQRGVYNEQFF.

The chain is built from TRBV10-3 and TRBJ1-1, with a tentative D call TRBD1 (6 bases). CDR3 length equals 12 residues. The V gene's germline CDR1 is ENHRY and CDR2 SYGVKD. Trimming removed 3 bases at V and 10 bases at J, with 12 bases between. The CDR3 here is CAISESGAGAFF. DNA for the CDR3: TGTGCCATCAGTGAATCAGGGGCGGGAGCTTTCTTT.

This clone was recorded once. The J gene is TRBJ1-4, the V gene TRBV19; perhaps TRBD1 as D (6 bases). Trimming took 4 bases from V and 3 from J, leaving 12 bases between them. The germline V gene has CDR1 LNHDA and CDR2 SQIVND (reference sequence). This CDR3 is 15 amino acids long. The CDR3 spells CASSTRQASNEKLFF. In nucleotides, the CDR3 is TGTGCCAGTAGTACCCGACAGGCCTCTAATGAAAAACTGTTTTTT.

Regarding this clone: A much bigger clone sits one base away, suggesting this may be a read error. Other DNA sequences in this specimen translate into the identical CDR3. This chain connects TRBV4-1 to TRBJ1-2; D is uncertain. Trimming cost V 1 base and J 4 bases, with 7 bases left between them. Germline assignment: CDR1 MGHRA and CDR2 YSYEKL. CDR3 length equals 13 residues. As DNA, the CDR3 is TGCGCCAGCAGCCAAGCGACGGGCTATGGCTACACCTTC. This gives the protein CASSQATGYGYTF.

The chain employs TRBV19 and TRBJ1-3; 8 nucleotides match TRBD1. CDR3 length: 15 residues. Germline CDR1 reads LNHDA; CDR2 reads SQIVND (reference sequence). The junction had 4 bases not matched to a gene; V was cut back by 4 bases and J by 2 bases. The DNA for the CDR3 is TGTGCCAGTAGTAGGAACAGGGGGACTGGAAACACCATATATTTT. This gives the protein CASSRNRGTGNTIYF.

The CDR3 region is CASTERGLSGETQYF. In nucleotides, the CDR3 is TGTGCCAGCACCGAGAGGGGGCTTTCGGGAGAGACCCAGTACTTC. The chain couples TRBV2 to TRBJ2-5; 7 nucleotides line up with TRBD1. The ends lost 7 bases at V and 4 bases at J; junction bases unmatched: 12. The V gene's germline CDR1 is SNHLY and CDR2 FYNNEI. The CDR3 contains 15 residues.

The V and J genes are TRBV24-1 and TRBJ2-7; 8 bases are a match to TRBD1. V lost 4 bases and J lost 7; bases outside the gene matches: 5. Germline CDR1 reads KGHDR; CDR2 reads SFDVKD. This CDR3 is built from 13 residues. The CDR3 protein is CATSDRGRGEQYF. The CDR3 region has the DNA TGTGCCACCAGTGACAGGGGGCGAGGAGAGCAGTACTTC.

This chain links TRBV27 with TRBJ1-1; 10 positions agree with TRBD1. CDR1 is MNHEY, CDR2 SMNVEV, per germline (reference sequence). V shed 5 bases, J shed 0 bases, and the junction held 6 bases outside the gene matches. This CDR3 has 16 residues. The CDR3 loop reads CASSPRDRGMNTEAFF. CDR3 in DNA: TGTGCCAGCAGTCCTCGGGACAGGGGCATGAACACTGAAGCTTTCTTT.

The chain joins TRBV6-5 to TRBJ1-2; perhaps TRBD1 as D (6 bases). Germline loops: CDR1 MNHEY, CDR2 SVGAGI. The CDR3 has 14 residues. Between the trimmed V and J ends, which lost 5 bases and 6 bases, there was a span of 16 bases. The DNA for the CDR3 is TGTGCCAGCAGTCCCGTGGCAGGGGACAATGGCTACACCTTC. Protein sequence: CASSPVAGDNGYTF.

This chain's CDR3 is CASSQTDRWNTEAFF. CDR3 nucleotide sequence: TGCGCCAGCAGCCAGACCGACAGGTGGAACACTGAAGCTTTCTTT. The V gene is TRBV4-1, the J gene TRBJ1-1; tentatively, D is TRBD1 (6 bases). The CDR3 totals 15 residues. Trimming cost V 3 bases and J 1 base, with 12 bases left between them. The V gene's germline CDR1 is MGHRA and CDR2 YSYEKL.